This T cell receptor (beta chain) is from a study of T cell repertoires in aging, cancer and after chemotherapy (dated by TCRdb to the late 2010s). About the study as a whole: Donors spanned six age groups from 30 or younger to 70 or older, with at least three individuals per group. In the hematological group, the paired samples taken before and after chemotherapy came from chronic lymphocytic leukemia patients given fludarabine- or bendamustine-based regimens. Roughly 9.6 million TCR reads were contained in the full dataset. To examine immunoaging and T cell reconstitution after chemotherapy, the study profiled TCR beta repertoires in peripheral blood from healthy donors and cancer patients. A cohort of 200 to 250 cancer patients (roughly 90 with hematological and around 130 with solid cancers) was assembled, and around 100 healthy donors were included as a reference group. On the study overall, not on this receptor specifically: In both cancer cohorts, median generation probability rose over the chemotherapy interval, which suggests that the repertoire was reconstituted through rebound thymic output. It was noted by the authors that conclusions about immunological memory after chemotherapy cannot be drawn from the repertoire data. In healthy donors, the decline in TCR diversity with age was mainly explained by loss of richness, whereas in cancer patients loss of evenness was also found to contribute. Hematological cancer patients had lymphoid organ infiltration, which may itself impair thymic emigration or peripheral T cell expansion. Untreated patients with hematological or solid cancers showed significantly lower blood TCR diversity and higher clonality than age-matched healthy donors.

The germline V gene yields MNHEY for CDR1 and SVGAGI for CDR2. The CDR3 measures 15 amino acids from cysteine to phenylalanine. Only the CDR3 region is kept as DNA, spanning 45 bases read in frame from base 1. V and J are trimmed by 4 bases and 5 bases, and the gene matches miss 9 bases of the junction. TCR beta rearrangements were amplified from genomic DNA extracted from peripheral blood rather than from sorted cells or RNA. To note about this clonotype: Its binding antigen is unknown. No per-base quality is available; no much larger clone lies one base away.

Rearranged TRB sequences spanning V, D and J segments were amplified in a multiplex touch-down PCR with a mixed TRB-A/B primer pool. Illumina adapters and sample indices were attached to the amplicons through two consecutive PCR reactions run with Phusion HS II polymerase. Amplicons were gel-purified with the NucleoSpin Gel and PCR Clean-up kit, then checked with Qubit and an Agilent 2100 Bioanalyzer. The libraries were sequenced on an Illumina MiSeq with 600-cycle, single-indexed, paired-end runs. Concerning the study's data processing: MiXCR versions 2.12 and 3.0.5 were used to process the TRB sequences. A clone was defined as each unique CDR3 nucleotide sequence, and only productive sequences supported by at least two reads were kept. Repertoire metrics included Shannon diversity, evenness, clonality (one minus evenness), and alpha-parameterized diversity profiles from alpha 0 to 5. The IGoR algorithm was used to calculate generation probabilities of clones in the paired pre- and post-chemotherapy samples. Clones were called with MiXCR by TCRdb after fastp trimmed the public reads at Q25, and only in-frame beta chains were retained. Every CDR3 protein is listed once, alongside the most common genes and DNA of its rows. The V and J calls, along with clone size, are taken from TCRdb and not from the paper's own processing. The sample table lists approximately 5,000 distinct CDR3 sequences, under 50% of them with a count of one. Approximately 43% of the sample is in the top ten clones.

The TCR sequence derives from a human donor with a blood cancer. The rearrangement combines TRBV6-5 with TRBJ1-1, with 8 bases matching TRBD1. The material sequenced was blood. The CDR3 region reads CASSSRQGAGTEAFF. The sequenced DNA is TGTGCCAGCAGTTCGCGCCAGGGGGCAGGTACTGAAGCTTTCTTT.